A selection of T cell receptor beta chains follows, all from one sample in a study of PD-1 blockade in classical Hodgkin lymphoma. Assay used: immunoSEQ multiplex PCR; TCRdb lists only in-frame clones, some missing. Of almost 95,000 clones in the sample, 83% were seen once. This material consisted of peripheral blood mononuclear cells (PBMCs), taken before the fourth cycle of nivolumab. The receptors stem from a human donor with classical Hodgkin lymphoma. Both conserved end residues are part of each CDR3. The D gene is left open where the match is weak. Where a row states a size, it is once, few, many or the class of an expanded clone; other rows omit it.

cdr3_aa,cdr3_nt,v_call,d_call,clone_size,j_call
CAWTGGTSGTDTQYF,TGTGCCTGGACCGGAGGGACTAGCGGCACAGATACGCAGTATTTT,TRBV30,TRBD2,-,TRBJ2-3
CASSPTPGTSLDTQYF,TGTGCCAGCAGTCCGACCCCCGGGACTAGCCTGGATACGCAGTATTTT,TRBV27,TRBD2,-,TRBJ2-3
CASSIRSGSPETQYF,TGTGCCAGCAGCATTCGTAGCGGGAGTCCCGAGACCCAGTACTTC,TRBV9,TRBD2,-,TRBJ2-5
CAFSGQGYEQYF,TGTGCCTTCTCTGGACAGGGCTACGAGCAGTACTTC,TRBV30,TRBD1,-,TRBJ2-7
CAISVPGAGNTDTQYF,TGTGCCATCAGTGTCCCGGGAGCGGGCAACACAGATACGCAGTATTTT,TRBV10-3,-,few,TRBJ2-3
CASSLAGQGSYEQYF,TGTGCCAGCAGCTTAGCGGGACAGGGCTCCTACGAGCAGTACTTC,TRBV7-8,TRBD1,-,TRBJ2-7
CASSPGTPIPGGYTF,TGCGCCAGCAGCCCCGGGACACCCATACCGGGCGGCTACACCTTC,TRBV5-1,-,-,TRBJ1-2
CASSSGQPGGNEQFF,TGTGCCAGTAGTAGCGGACAGCCGGGGGGCAATGAGCAGTTCTTC,TRBV19,-,-,TRBJ2-1
CASSSYPWGGGYEQYF,TGCGCCAGCAGCTCATACCCCTGGGGAGGAGGCTACGAGCAGTACTTC,TRBV5-1,-,once,TRBJ2-7
CASSLKSNEKLFF,TGTGCCAGCAGCTTGAAATCTAATGAAAAACTGTTTTTT,TRBV5-4,-,-,TRBJ1-4
CAWSAQEETEAFF,TGTGCCTGGAGTGCCCAGGAGGAAACTGAAGCTTTCTTT,TRBV30,-,-,TRBJ1-1
CASSPPHGETQYF,TGCGCCAGCAGCCCACCCCATGGGGAGACCCAGTACTTC,TRBV4-1,-,once,TRBJ2-5
CASSPDSPINSYEQYF,TGTGCCAGCAGCCCAGACAGCCCAATTAACTCCTACGAGCAGTACTTC,TRBV7-6,-,-,TRBJ2-7
CASSPGFIGANVLTF,TGTGCCAGCAGCCCCGGCTTCATTGGGGCCAACGTCCTGACTTTC,TRBV7-6,-,-,TRBJ2-6
CATGGLAPFGANVLTF,TGTGCCACCGGGGGACTCGCCCCTTTTGGGGCCAACGTCCTGACTTTC,TRBV15,-,once,TRBJ2-6
CASSAIRLGYSNQPQHF,TGTGCCAGTAGTGCCATCAGACTGGGCTATAGCAATCAGCCCCAGCATTTT,TRBV19,-,-,TRBJ1-5
CASSLLASGPYEQYF,TGTGCCAGCAGTTTATTGGCTAGCGGGCCCTACGAGCAGTACTTC,TRBV27,TRBD2,-,TRBJ2-7
CASSPNTGELFF,TGTGCCAGCAGCCCGAATACCGGGGAGCTGTTTTTT,TRBV4-2,-,-,TRBJ2-2
CASSTQGSGNEQFF,TGTGCCAGTAGTACACAGGGGTCCGGCAATGAGCAGTTCTTC,TRBV19,TRBD1,-,TRBJ2-1
CSATQGAGAYEQYF,TGCAGCGCTACCCAGGGGGCCGGCGCCTACGAGCAGTACTTC,TRBV29-1,TRBD1,-,TRBJ2-7
CASSYTGDRGYTF,TGTGCCAGCAGCTATACAGGGGATCGTGGCTACACCTTC,TRBV6-1,TRBD1,-,TRBJ1-2
CASSGQAYGYTF,TGTGCCAGCAGCGGACAGGCCTATGGCTACACCTTC,TRBV6-5,TRBD1,-,TRBJ1-2
CASSLNQGEKLFF,TGTGCCAGCAGTCTCAATCAGGGTGAAAAACTGTTTTTT,TRBV6-4,-,once,TRBJ1-4
CAWSVLTGNTIYF,TGTGCCTGGAGTGTGCTTACTGGAAACACCATATATTTT,TRBV30,-,-,TRBJ1-3
CASSEVRQGKSQPQHF,TGTGCCAGCAGTGAAGTACGGCAGGGGAAGAGTCAGCCCCAGCATTTT,TRBV6-1,-,-,TRBJ1-5